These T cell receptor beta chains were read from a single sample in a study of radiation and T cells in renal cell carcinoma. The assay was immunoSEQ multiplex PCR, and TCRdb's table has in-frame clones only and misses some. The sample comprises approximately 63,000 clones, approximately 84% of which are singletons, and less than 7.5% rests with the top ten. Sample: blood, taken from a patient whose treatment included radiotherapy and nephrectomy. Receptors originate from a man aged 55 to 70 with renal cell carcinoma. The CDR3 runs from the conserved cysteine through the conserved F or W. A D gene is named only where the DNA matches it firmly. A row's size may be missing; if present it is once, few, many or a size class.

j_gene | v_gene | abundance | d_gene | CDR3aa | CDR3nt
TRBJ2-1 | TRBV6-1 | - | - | CASSASSYNEQFF | TGTGCCAGCAGTGCGAGCTCCTACAATGAGCAGTTCTTC
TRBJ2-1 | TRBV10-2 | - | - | CASSLNYNEQFF | TGCGCCAGCAGTTTGAACTACAATGAGCAGTTCTTC
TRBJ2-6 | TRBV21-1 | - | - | CARQDRGRPSGANVLTF | TGTGCCAGACAAGACAGGGGGCGACCGAGTGGGGCCAACGTCCTGACTTTC
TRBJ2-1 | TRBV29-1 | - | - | CSVDPYHNEQFF | TGCAGCGTTGACCCATATCACAATGAGCAGTTCTTC
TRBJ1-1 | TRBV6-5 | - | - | CASRITGVEAFF | TGTGCCAGCAGAATTACAGGAGTTGAAGCTTTCTTT
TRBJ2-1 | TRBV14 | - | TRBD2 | CASSQDATSYYNEQFF | TGTGCCAGCAGCCAAGACGCGACTAGCTATTACAATGAGCAGTTCTTC
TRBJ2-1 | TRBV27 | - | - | CASSFGRSYNEQFF | TGTGCCAGCAGTTTCGGGCGGTCCTACAATGAGCAGTTCTTC
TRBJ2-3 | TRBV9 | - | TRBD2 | CASSVGAGAGDTQYF | TGTGCCAGCAGCGTAGGAGCGGGAGCTGGAGATACGCAGTATTTT
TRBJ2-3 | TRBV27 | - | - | CASIGEWGGSDTQYF | TGTGCCAGCATCGGTGAATGGGGGGGCTCAGATACGCAGTATTTT
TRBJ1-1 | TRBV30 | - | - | CAWSSYQSEAFF | TGTGCCTGGAGTTCCTACCAATCTGAAGCTTTCTTT
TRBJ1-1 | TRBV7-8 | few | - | CASSSLGARAGWNTEAFF | TGTGCCAGCAGCTCCTTAGGGGCCAGGGCTGGATGGAACACTGAAGCTTTCTTT
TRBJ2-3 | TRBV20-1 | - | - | CSASGGTQYF | TGCAGTGCTAGCGGTGGTACGCAGTATTTT
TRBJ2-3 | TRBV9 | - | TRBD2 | CASSVASGIPTDTQYF | TGTGCCAGCAGCGTAGCTAGCGGGATCCCCACAGATACGCAGTATTTT
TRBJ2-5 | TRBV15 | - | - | CATSGGTDPITETQYF | TGTGCCACCAGCGGAGGTACGGACCCCATTACGGAGACCCAGTACTTC
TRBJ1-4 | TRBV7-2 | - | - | CASSRQSNEKLFF | TGTGCCAGCAGCCGACAGAGTAATGAAAAACTGTTTTTT
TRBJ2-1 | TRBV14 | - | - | CASSQGRNLQYEQFF | TGTGCCAGCAGCCAAGGTCGTAACTTACAATATGAGCAGTTCTTC
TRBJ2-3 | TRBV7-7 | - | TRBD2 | CASSPSGGDTQYF | TGTGCCAGCAGCCCTAGCGGGGGGGATACGCAGTATTTT
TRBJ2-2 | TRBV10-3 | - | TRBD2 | CAISSGTSGNQPDTGELFF | TGTGCCATCAGCAGCGGGACTAGCGGGAACCAACCAGACACCGGGGAGCTGTTTTTT
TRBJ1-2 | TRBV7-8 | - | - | CASSPETDHYGYTF | TGTGCCAGCAGCCCTGAGACAGACCACTATGGCTACACCTTC
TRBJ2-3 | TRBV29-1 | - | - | CSVPGRPTDTQYF | TGCAGCGTTCCGGGACGTCCCACAGATACGCAGTATTTT
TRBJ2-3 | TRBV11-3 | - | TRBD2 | CASSSRTSGGTDTQYF | TGTGCCAGCAGCTCAAGGACTAGCGGGGGCACAGATACGCAGTATTTT
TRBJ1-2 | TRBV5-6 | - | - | CASSSSGGYTF | TGTGCCAGCAGCTCCAGTGGTGGCTACACCTTC
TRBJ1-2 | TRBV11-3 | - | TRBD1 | CASSLETETGEGYTF | TGTGCCAGCAGCTTAGAGACCGAGACAGGGGAGGGTTACACCTTC
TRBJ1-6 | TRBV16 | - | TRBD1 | CASSQLSGTANSPLHF | TGTGCCAGCAGCCAATTAAGCGGGACAGCTAATTCACCCCTCCACTTT
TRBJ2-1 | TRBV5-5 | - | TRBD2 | CASSLAGGMYNEQFF | TGTGCCAGCAGCCTAGCGGGAGGGATGTACAATGAGCAGTTCTTC
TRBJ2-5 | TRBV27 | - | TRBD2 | CASSPRLAGGETQYF | TGTGCCAGCAGTCCAAGGCTAGCGGGGGGGGAGACCCAGTACTTC
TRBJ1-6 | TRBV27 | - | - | CASSLSRGNSPLHF | TGTGCCAGCAGTTTATCGAGGGGTAATTCACCCCTCCACTTT
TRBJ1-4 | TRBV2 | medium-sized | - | CASSYGRNEKLFF | TGTGCCAGCAGTTATGGAAGGAATGAAAAACTGTTTTTT
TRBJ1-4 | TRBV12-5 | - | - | CASGLTGIGSEKLFF | TGTGCTAGTGGTCTCACAGGGATTGGTTCTGAAAAACTGTTTTTT
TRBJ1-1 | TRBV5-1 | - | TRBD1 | CASSFGTGGTEAFF | TGCGCCAGCAGCTTTGGGACAGGGGGCACTGAAGCTTTCTTT
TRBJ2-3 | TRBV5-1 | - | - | CASSLAGQITDTQYF | TGCGCCAGCAGCTTGGCCGGACAGATCACAGATACGCAGTATTTT
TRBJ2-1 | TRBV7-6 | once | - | CASSLGGTGNEQFF | TGTGCCAGCAGCTTGGGGGGAACAGGTAATGAGCAGTTCTTC
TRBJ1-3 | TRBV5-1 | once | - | CASSLGSSGNTIYF | TGCGCCAGCAGCTTGGGGTCCTCTGGAAACACCATATATTTT
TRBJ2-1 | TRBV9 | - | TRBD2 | CASSQRAGAGNEQFF | TGTGCCAGCAGCCAGAGGGCGGGAGCAGGCAATGAGCAGTTCTTC
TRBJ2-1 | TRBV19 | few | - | CASSVQGKNEQFF | TGTGCCAGTAGCGTTCAGGGGAAGAATGAGCAGTTCTTC
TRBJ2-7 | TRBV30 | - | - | CAWSIPTAYEQYF | TGTGCCTGGAGTATACCGACGGCCTACGAGCAGTACTTC
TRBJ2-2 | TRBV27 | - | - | CASSLAVQYTGELFF | TGTGCCAGCAGTTTAGCCGTACAATACACCGGGGAGCTGTTTTTT
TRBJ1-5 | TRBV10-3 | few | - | CAISANNQPQHF | TGTGCCATCAGTGCGAACAATCAGCCCCAGCATTTT
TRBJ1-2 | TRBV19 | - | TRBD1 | CASSGGTDSYGYTF | TGTGCCAGTAGTGGGGGGACAGACTCCTATGGCTACACCTTC
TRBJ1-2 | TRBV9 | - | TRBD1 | CASSPRDRQVYGYTF | TGTGCCAGCAGCCCCCGGGACAGGCAGGTCTATGGCTACACCTTC
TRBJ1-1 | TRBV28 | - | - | CASSPSSIRDLNTEAFF | TGTGCCAGCAGTCCCTCCTCAATCCGGGACCTGAACACTGAAGCTTTCTTT
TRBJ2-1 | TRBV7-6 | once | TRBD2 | CASSLVLAGEIDFSYNEQFF | TGTGCCAGCAGCTTAGTGCTAGCGGGAGAGATCGACTTCTCCTACAATGAGCAGTTCTTC
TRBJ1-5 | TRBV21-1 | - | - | CASSNSFWTGRGQPQHF | TGTGCCAGCAGCAATAGCTTCTGGACAGGTCGGGGTCAGCCCCAGCATTTT
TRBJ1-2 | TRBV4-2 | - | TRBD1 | CASSPRTGGDGYTF | TGTGCCAGCAGCCCGAGGACAGGGGGCGATGGCTACACCTTC
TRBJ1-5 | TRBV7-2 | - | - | CASSLVSAGDSNQPQHF | TGTGCCAGCAGCTTAGTTTCGGCAGGGGATAGCAATCAGCCCCAGCATTTT
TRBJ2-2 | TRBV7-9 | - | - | CASSFYSTGELFF | TGTGCCAGCAGCTTTTATAGCACCGGGGAGCTGTTTTTT
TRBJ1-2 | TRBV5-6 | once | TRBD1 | CASSLGGGTNYGYTF | TGTGCCAGCAGCTTAGGGGGCGGTACGAACTATGGCTACACCTTC
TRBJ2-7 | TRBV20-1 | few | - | CSARDQYEQYF | TGCAGTGCTAGAGATCAATACGAGCAGTACTTC